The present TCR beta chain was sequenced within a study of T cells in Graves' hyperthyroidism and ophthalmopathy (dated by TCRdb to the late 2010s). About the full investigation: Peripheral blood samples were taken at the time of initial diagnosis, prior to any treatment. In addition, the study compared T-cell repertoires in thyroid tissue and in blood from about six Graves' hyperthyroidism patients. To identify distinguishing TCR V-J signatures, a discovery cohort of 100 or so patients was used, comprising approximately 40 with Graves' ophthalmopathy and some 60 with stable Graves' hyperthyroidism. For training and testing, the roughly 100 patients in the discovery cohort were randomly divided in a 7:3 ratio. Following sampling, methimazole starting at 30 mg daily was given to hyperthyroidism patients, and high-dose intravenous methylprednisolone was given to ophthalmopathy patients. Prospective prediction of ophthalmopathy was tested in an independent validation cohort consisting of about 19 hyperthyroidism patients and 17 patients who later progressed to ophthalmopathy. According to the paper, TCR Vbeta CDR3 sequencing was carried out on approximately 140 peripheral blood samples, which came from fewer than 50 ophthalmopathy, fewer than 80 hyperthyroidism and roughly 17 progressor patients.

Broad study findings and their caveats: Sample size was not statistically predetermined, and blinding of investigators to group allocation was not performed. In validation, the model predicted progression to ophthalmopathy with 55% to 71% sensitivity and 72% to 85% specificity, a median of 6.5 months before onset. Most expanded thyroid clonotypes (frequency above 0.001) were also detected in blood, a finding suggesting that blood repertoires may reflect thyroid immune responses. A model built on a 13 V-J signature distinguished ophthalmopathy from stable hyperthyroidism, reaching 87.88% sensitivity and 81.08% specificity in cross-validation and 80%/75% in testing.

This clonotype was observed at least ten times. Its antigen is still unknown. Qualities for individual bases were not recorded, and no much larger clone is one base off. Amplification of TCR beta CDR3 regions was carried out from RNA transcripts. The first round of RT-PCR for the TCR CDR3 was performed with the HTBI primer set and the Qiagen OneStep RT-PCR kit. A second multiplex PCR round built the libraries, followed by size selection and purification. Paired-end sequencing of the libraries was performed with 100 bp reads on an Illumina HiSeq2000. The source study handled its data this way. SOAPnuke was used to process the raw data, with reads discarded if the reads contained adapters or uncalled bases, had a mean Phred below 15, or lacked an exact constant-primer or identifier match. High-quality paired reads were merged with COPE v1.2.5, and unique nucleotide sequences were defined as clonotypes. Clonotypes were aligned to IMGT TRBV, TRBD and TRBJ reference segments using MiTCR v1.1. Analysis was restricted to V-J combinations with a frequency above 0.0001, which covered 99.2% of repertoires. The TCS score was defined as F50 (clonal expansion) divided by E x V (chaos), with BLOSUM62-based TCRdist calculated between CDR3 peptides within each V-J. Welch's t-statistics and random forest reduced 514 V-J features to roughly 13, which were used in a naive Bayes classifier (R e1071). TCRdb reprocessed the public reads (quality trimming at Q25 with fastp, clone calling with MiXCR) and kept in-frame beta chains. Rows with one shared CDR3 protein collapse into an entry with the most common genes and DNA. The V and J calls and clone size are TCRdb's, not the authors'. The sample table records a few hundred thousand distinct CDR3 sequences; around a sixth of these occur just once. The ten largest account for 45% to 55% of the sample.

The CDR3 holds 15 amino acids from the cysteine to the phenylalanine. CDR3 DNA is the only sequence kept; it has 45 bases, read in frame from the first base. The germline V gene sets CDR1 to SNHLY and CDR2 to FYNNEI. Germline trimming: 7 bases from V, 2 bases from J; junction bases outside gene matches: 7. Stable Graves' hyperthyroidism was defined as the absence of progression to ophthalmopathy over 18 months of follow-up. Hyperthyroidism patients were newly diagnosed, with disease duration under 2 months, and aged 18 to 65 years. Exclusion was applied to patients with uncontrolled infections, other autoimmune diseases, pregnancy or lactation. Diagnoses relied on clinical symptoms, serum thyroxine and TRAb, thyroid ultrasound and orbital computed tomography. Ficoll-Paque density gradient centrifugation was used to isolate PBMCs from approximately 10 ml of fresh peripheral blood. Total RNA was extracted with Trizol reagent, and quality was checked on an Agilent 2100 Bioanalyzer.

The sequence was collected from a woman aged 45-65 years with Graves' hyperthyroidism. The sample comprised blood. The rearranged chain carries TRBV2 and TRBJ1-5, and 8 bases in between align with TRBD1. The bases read TGTGCCAGCAAAAAAGGACAGGGTGGCAATCAGCCCCAGCATTTT. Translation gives CASKKGQGGNQPQHF.